This paragraph reports one TCR beta chain. Its target is unknown. Using immunoSEQ multiplex PCR, the repertoire was profiled, and TCRdb retains in-frame clones only, with some absent. The repertoire has about 130,000 clones, around 80% of them found once; the top ten carry 5% to 7%. This CDR3 has 16 residues. Trimming left V 6 bases short and J 5 bases short, with 22 bases between. Germline V gene lookup returns CDR1 SNHLY and CDR2 FYNNEI. Noted time point: week 11, during vaccination. Each vaccine dose was 300 ug of mutant IDH1 20-mer peptide, with topical imiquimod. These data belong to a study of a mutant IDH1 vaccine in newly diagnosed glioma.

This sequence was found in a man aged 35-49 years with glioma. Sequenced material: PBMCs, taken from a glioma patient whose treatment included an IDH1 peptide vaccine. The rearrangement uses TRBV2 and TRBJ1-1; D is perhaps TRBD1 (5 bases). CDR3 nucleotide sequence: TGTGCCAGCAGATACAACTCCGGGACCCCCAGGACTGAAGCTTTCTTT. This sequence encodes CASRYNSGTPRTEAFF.